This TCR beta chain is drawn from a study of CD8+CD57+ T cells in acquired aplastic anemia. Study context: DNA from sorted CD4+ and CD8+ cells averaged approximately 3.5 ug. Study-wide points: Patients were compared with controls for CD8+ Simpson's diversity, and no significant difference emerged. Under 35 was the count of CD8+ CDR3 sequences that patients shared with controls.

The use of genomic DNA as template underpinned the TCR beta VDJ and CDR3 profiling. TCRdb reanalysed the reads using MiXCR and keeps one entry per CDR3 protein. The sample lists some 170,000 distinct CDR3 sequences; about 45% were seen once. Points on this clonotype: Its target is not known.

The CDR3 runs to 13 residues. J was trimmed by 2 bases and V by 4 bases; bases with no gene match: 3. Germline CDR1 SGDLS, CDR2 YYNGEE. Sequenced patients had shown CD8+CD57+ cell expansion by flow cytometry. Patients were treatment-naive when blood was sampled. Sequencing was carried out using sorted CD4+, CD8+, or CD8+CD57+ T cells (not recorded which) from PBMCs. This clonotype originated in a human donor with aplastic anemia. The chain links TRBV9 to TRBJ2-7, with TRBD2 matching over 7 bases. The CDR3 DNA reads TGTGCCAGCAGCACTGGGGGGGCCTACGAGCAGTACTTC. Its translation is CASSTGGAYEQYF.